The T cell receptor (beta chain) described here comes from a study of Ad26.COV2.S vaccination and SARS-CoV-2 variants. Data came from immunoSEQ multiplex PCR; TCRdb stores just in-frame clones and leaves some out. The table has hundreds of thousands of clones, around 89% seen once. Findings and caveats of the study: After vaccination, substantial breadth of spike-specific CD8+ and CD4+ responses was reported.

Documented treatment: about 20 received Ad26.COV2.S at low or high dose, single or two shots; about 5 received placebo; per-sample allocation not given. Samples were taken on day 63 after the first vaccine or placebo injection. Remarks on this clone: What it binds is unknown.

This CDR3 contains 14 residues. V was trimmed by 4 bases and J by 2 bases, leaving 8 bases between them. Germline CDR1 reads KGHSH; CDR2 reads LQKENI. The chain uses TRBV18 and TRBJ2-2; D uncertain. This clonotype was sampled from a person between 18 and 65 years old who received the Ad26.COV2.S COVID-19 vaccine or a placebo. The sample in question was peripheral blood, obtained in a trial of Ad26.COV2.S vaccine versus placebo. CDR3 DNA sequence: TGTGCCAGCTCACATGAGAGAAACACCGGGGAGCTGTTTTTT. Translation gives CASSHERNTGELFF.